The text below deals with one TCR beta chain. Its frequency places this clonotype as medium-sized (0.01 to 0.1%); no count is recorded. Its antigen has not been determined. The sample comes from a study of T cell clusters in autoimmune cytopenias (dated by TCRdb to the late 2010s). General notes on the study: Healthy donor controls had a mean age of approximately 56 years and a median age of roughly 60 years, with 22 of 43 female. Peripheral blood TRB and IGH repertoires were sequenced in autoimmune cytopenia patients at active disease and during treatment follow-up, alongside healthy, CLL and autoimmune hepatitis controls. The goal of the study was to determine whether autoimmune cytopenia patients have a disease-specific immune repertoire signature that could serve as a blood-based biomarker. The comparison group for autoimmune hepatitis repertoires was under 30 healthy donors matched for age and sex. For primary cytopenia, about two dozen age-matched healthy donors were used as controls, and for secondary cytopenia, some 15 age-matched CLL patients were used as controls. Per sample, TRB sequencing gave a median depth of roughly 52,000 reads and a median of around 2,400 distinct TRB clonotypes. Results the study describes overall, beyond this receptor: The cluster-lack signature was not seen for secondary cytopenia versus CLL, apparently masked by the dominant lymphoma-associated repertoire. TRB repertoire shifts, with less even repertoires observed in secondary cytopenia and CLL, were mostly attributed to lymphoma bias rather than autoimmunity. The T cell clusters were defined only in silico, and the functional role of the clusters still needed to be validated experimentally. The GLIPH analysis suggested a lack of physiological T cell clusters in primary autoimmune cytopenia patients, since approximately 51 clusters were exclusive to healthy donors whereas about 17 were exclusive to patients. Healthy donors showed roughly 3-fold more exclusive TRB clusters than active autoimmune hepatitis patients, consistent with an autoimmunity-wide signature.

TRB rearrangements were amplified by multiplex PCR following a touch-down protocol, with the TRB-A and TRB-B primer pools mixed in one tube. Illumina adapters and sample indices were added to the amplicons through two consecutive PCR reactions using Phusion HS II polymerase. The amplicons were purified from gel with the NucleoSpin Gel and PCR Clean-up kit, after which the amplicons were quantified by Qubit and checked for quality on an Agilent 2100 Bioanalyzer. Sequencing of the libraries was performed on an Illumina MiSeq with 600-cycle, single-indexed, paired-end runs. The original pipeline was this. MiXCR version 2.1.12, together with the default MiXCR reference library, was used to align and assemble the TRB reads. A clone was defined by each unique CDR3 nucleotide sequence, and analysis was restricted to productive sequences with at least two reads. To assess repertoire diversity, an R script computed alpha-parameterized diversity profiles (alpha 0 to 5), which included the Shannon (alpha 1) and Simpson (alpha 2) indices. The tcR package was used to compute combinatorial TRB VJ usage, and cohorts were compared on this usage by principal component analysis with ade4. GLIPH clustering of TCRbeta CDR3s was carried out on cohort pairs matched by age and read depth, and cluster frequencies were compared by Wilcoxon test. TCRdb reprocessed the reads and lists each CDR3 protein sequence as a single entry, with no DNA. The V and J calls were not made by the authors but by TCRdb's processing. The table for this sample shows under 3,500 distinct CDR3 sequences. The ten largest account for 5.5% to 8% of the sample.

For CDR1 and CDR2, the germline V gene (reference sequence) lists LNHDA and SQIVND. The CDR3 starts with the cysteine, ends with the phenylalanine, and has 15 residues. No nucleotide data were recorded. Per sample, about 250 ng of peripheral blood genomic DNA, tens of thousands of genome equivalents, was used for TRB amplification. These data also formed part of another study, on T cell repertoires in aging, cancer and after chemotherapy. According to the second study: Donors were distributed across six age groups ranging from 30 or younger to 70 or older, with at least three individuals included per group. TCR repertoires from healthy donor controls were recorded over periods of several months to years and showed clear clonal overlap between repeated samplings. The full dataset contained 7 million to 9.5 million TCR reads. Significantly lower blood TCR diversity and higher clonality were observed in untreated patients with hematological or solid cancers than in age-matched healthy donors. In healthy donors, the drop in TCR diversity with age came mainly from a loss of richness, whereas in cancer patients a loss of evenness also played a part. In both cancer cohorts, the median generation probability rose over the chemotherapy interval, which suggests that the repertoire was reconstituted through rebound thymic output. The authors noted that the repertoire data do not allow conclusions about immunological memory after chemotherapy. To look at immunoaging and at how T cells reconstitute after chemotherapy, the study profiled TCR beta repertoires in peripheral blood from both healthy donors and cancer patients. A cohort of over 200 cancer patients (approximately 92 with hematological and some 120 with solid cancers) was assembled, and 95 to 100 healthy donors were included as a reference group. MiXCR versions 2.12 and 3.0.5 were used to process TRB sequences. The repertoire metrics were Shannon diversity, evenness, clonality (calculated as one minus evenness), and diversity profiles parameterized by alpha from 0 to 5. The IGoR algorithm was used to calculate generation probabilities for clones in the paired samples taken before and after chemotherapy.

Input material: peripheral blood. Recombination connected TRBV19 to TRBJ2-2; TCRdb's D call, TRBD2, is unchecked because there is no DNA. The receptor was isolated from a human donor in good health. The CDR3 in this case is CASSIGTRTPGELFF.